The rows below give T cell receptor beta chains drawn from one sample of a study of shared clonotypes between healthy human individuals. TCRdb's copy holds only in-frame clones and misses some; the assay was immunoSEQ multiplex PCR. The repertoire holds about 2.1 million clones, with 90% to 95% as singletons. Sequenced sample: naive CD8+ T cells from PBMCs. The origin of the receptors is a man aged 18 to 30 in good health. Some clones in this sample may be carry-over from other donors' samples. The CDR3 runs from the conserved cysteine through the conserved F or W. The D gene is left open where the match is weak. Only some rows state a clone size, as once, few, many or a class for expanded clones.

d_call	v_call	j_call	clone_size	cdr3_nt	cdr3_aa
TRBD1	TRBV25-1	TRBJ2-4	.	TGTGCCAGCAGTGATGAACAGGGGCTCCTTCGGTACTTC	CASSDEQGLLRYF
.	TRBV21-1	TRBJ2-7	.	TGTGCCAGCAGCAAAAGAAAAGGACAGAAACACTCCTACGAGCAGTACTTC	CASSKRKGQKHSYEQYF
TRBD1	TRBV5-1	TRBJ1-4	.	TGCGCCAGCAGCTTGGCAGGGACAGGGGGGACTAATGAAAAACTGTTTTTT	CASSLAGTGGTNEKLFF
.	TRBV28	TRBJ2-7	.	TGTGCCAGCAGTATACCAGCCGGGACTCCGGCCTACGAGCAGTACTTC	CASSIPAGTPAYEQYF
.	TRBV9	TRBJ2-7	.	TGTGCCAGCAGCCTCTTGAGAAGGGAGCAGTACTTC	CASSLLRREQYF
.	TRBV29-1	TRBJ2-7	.	TGCAGCGTTGAGCTGGGCAGCTCCTACGAGCAGTACTTC	CSVELGSSYEQYF
.	TRBV9	TRBJ1-2	few	TGTGCCAGCAGCGGATACACAAACTATGGCTACACCTTC	CASSGYTNYGYTF
.	TRBV29-1	TRBJ1-2	.	TGCAGCGTTGATAGGCCAGAAGACGGCTACACCTTC	CSVDRPEDGYTF
.	TRBV28	TRBJ1-2	.	TGTGCCACGGAGGCAGGGTATGGCTATGGCTACACCTTC	CATEAGYGYGYTF
TRBD2	TRBV7-6	TRBJ2-1	.	TGTGCCAGCAGCTTAGGGACTAGCGGTTCCTACAATGAGCAGTTCTTC	CASSLGTSGSYNEQFF
.	TRBV7-9	TRBJ2-3	.	TGTGCCAGCAGCTCGTATTTGGGTACGCAGTATTTT	CASSSYLGTQYF
.	TRBV30	TRBJ1-1	few	TGTGCCTGGAGTAGATGGGGGACTGAAGCTTTCTTT	CAWSRWGTEAFF
.	TRBV6-5	TRBJ1-1	.	TGTGCCAGCAGTTACTCGTTACCGCTCGGGGCTGAAGCTTTCTTT	CASSYSLPLGAEAFF
.	TRBV9	TRBJ2-1	.	TGTGCCAGCAGCGTAGGTTCCCCCAGGGACACCATCTACAATGAGCAGTTCTTC	CASSVGSPRDTIYNEQFF
.	TRBV2	TRBJ2-1	.	TGTGCCAGCAGGGGCGAGAGGAGCTCCTACAATGAGCAGTTCTTC	CASRGERSSYNEQFF
.	TRBV19	TRBJ1-1	.	TGTGCCACTCGGGACACTGAAGCTTTCTTT	CATRDTEAFF
.	TRBV6-1	TRBJ2-7	.	TGTGCCAGCAGTGGAGACCTTACCTACGAGCAGTACTTC	CASSGDLTYEQYF
.	TRBV25-1	TRBJ1-5	.	TGTGCCAGCAGTGAATGGGGGGAGGGGCCCGATCAGCCCCAGCATTTT	CASSEWGEGPDQPQHF
.	TRBV5-1	TRBJ2-7	once	TGCGCCAGCTCTTCGCGAACCTCCTACGAGCAGTACTTC	CASSSRTSYEQYF
.	TRBV27	TRBJ2-7	.	TGTGCCAGCAGTTTCGGGGGGCCCTTATACGAGCAGTACTTC	CASSFGGPLYEQYF
.	TRBV16	TRBJ2-1	.	TGTGCCAGCAGCCTGTCCACGGGGTCCTCCTACAATGAGCAGTTCTTC	CASSLSTGSSYNEQFF
TRBD2	TRBV7-8	TRBJ2-2	once	TGTGCCAGCAGCCCCGCGGGACTAGCGGGACTGAACACCGGGGAGCTGTTTTTT	CASSPAGLAGLNTGELFF
TRBD1	TRBV19	TRBJ1-5	.	TGTGCCAGTAGGACAGGGATTCAGCCCCAGCATTTT	CASRTGIQPQHF
.	TRBV27	TRBJ1-2	.	TGTGCCAGCAGTCGGGACTCCTTTTATGGCTACACCTTC	CASSRDSFYGYTF
TRBD2	TRBV10-2	TRBJ2-7	.	TGCGCCAGCATCACCCGTGAAGGGACTAGCTCCTACGAGCAGTACTTC	CASITREGTSSYEQYF
TRBD2	TRBV9	TRBJ2-3	.	TGTGCCAGCAGCCTCGCCCGGGACTACGCAGATACGCAGTATTTT	CASSLARDYADTQYF
.	TRBV27	TRBJ2-5	.	TGTGCCAGCAGTCTTGGCCGCCTCCAAGAGACCCAGTACTTC	CASSLGRLQETQYF
.	TRBV4-2	TRBJ2-2	once	TGTGCCAGCAGCCAATCCCCCCACCCCGGTTCGAAAACCGGGGAGCTGTTTTTT	CASSQSPHPGSKTGELFF
.	TRBV27	TRBJ2-7	.	TGTGCCAGCAGCCCGGGTGTCTCCTACGAGCAGTACTTC	CASSPGVSYEQYF
.	TRBV27	TRBJ2-7	once	TGTGCCAGCAGCCTATTTTTAGGTTACGAGCAGTACTTC	CASSLFLGYEQYF
.	TRBV19	TRBJ1-1	.	TGTGCCAGTAGTACCACTAGACTTGGCACTGAAGCTTTCTTT	CASSTTRLGTEAFF
.	TRBV14	TRBJ1-2	.	TGTGCCAGCAGCCAATTCGATACCGTCGTGGAAGGCTACACCTTC	CASSQFDTVVEGYTF
TRBD1	TRBV11-1	TRBJ2-1	.	TGTGCCAGCAGCTTATGGGGGACAGGTTTAAGAGGTGAGCAGTTCTTC	CASSLWGTGLRGEQFF
TRBD2	TRBV25-1	TRBJ2-3	.	TGTGCCAGCAGTGACCCCGCTAGCGGGCGGGCCGATACGCAGTATTTT	CASSDPASGRADTQYF
TRBD1	TRBV18	TRBJ2-7	.	TGTGCCAGCTCACCCCGGGACAGGGTGTACGAGCAGTACTTC	CASSPRDRVYEQYF
.	TRBV29-1	TRBJ1-4	.	TGCAGCGGTGCATGGGCTGAAAAACTGTTTTTT	CSGAWAEKLFF